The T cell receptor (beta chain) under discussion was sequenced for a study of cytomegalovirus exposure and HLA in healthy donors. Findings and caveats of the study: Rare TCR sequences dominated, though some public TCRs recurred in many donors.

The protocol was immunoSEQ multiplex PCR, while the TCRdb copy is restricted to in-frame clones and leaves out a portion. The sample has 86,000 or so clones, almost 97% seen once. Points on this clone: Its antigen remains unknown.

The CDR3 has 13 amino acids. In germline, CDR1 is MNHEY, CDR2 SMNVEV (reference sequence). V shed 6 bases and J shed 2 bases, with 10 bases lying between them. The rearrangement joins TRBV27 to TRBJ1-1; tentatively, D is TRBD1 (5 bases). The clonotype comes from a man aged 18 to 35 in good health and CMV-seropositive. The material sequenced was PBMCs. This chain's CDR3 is CASSLTDNTEAFF. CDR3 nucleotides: TGTGCCAGCAGCCTGACAGACAACACTGAAGCTTTCTTT.